This T cell receptor beta chain stems from a study of blood T cells in healthy people across ages. Overall study findings and caveats: The CMV status of each donor remained undetermined, and this could have confounded shifts in expanded clonotypes. Naive CD4+ cell counts and diversity both ran higher in long-lived than in aged donors.

Using a J-beta primer mix together with a sample-barcoded 5' primer, a second PCR was run for about 7 to 12 cycles. Tags on each cDNA molecule came from a template-switch adaptor with 12 random nucleotides. TCRdb reanalysed the 5' RACE reads using MiXCR and keeps one entry per CDR3 protein. The sample holds 850,000 to 1,300,000 distinct CDR3 sequences, 45% seen once. Concerning this clonotype: Its antigen is unknown.

V dropped 3 bases and J dropped 3; count of bases not matched to a gene: 13. The CDR3 spans 18 residues. CDR1 and CDR2 (germline): DFQATT, SNEGSKA (reference sequence). This receptor was obtained from a woman aged 60-70 years in good health. The material sequenced was blood. The chain uses TRBV20-1 and TRBJ2-3; 12 bases are a match to TRBD2. The CDR3 reads CSARSWLAGGRKTDTQYF. The CDR3 region has the DNA TGCAGTGCTAGGAGTTGGCTAGCGGGAGGGCGCAAGACAGATACGCAGTATTTT.